The 7 T cell receptor beta chains below come from one sample, sequenced in a study of blood T cell repertoires in COVID-19. Measured with immunoSEQ multiplex PCR; TCRdb has only the in-frame clones, and not every one. This table holds around 200,000 clones, around 82% found once. The specimen was peripheral blood. These receptors were obtained from a man aged 50 to 59 with active or convalescent COVID-19.

V gene TRBV11-2 combines with J gene TRBJ2-7; a weak D match, TRBD2 (6 bases). V was trimmed by 3 bases and J by 7 bases, leaving 16 bases between them. The CDR3 sequence is 14 residues long. The germline V gene has CDR1 SGHAT and CDR2 FQNNGV. In DNA, the CDR3 is TGTGCCAGCAGCTTTTCGGACGCCGGAGGGGAGCAGTACTTC. This translates into CASSFSDAGGEQYF. The complete variable domain, with remaining parts taken from reference TRBV11-2 and TRBJ2-7, reads EAGVAQSPRYKIIEKRQSVAFWCNPISGHATLYWYQQILGQGPKLLIQFQNNGVVDDSQLPKDRFSAERLKGVDSTLKIQPAKLEDSAVYLCASSFSDAGGEQYFGPGTRLTVT.

The chain couples TRBV6-6 to TRBJ2-3; 7 nucleotides align to TRBD2. After removal of 8 bases from V and 6 bases from J, the junction contained 17 bases not matched to a gene. Germline CDR1 MNHNY, CDR2 SVGAGI (reference sequence). The CDR3 spans 16 residues. The CDR3 bases are TGTGCCAGCCAAAGCCGGCGGGGGTGGGAGGCGGATACGCAGTATTTT. It codes for CASQSRRGWEADTQYF.

The CDR3 region has the DNA TGTGCCAGCAGCCGGGGACTAGCGGGGGAACCTCAAGAGACCCAGTACTTC. Its translation: CASSRGLAGEPQETQYF. This chain connects TRBV7-8 to TRBJ2-5; 14 bases are a match to TRBD2. This CDR3 contains 17 residues. CDR1 is SGHVS and CDR2 is FQNEAQ in the germline V gene. V lost 5 bases to trimming and J lost 2 bases; unmatched junction nucleotides: 7.

The chain couples TRBV19 to TRBJ2-6; D unresolved. The CDR3 loop spans 14 amino acids. V lost 11 bases and J 4 bases, leaving 15 bases between the germline ends. The germline V gene encodes CDR1 LNHDA and CDR2 SQIVND (reference sequence). Here the CDR3 DNA reads TGTGCCGCTAGTAATCTCGGGGGGGCCAACGTCCTGACTTTC. Encoded protein: CAASNLGGANVLTF.

The chain combines TRBV7-9 with TRBJ2-7; 10 positions match TRBD1. Germline V gene sequence: CDR1 SEHNR, CDR2 FQNEAQ (reference sequence). There are 15 residues in the CDR3. Germline trimming cut 3 bases from V and 5 bases from J; bases unmatched to any gene: 7. CDR3: CASSLVGQGGDEQYF. DNA for the CDR3: TGTGCCAGCAGCTTGGTCGGACAGGGGGGCGACGAGCAGTACTTC.

The chain recombines TRBV7-9 with TRBJ2-2, with 11 bases fitting TRBD2. Germline V CDR1 and CDR2: SEHNR, FQNEAQ (reference sequence). This CDR3 contains 18 residues. The junction had 12 bases not matched to a gene; V was cut back by 5 bases and J by 4 bases. CDR3 sequence reads: CASSLSSGGLGGTGELFF. The CDR3 nucleotides read TGTGCCAGCAGCCTATCTAGCGGGGGGCTTGGCGGCACCGGGGAGCTGTTTTTT.

The chain uses TRBV5-1 and TRBJ2-2, with 11 bases fitting TRBD1. The CDR3 runs to 16 residues. Germline CDR1 is SGHRS and CDR2 is YFSETQ. The V segment lost 3 bases and the J segment 4 bases; nucleotides outside the gene matches: 5. CDR3 amino acids: CASSWTGTGGTGELFF. In nucleotides, the CDR3 is TGCGCCAGCAGCTGGACCGGGACAGGGGGCACCGGGGAGCTGTTTTTT.